The 25 T cell receptor beta chains listed next were all sequenced from one sample in a study of CD4+ T cells in melanoma. The protocol was immunoSEQ multiplex PCR, while the TCRdb copy is restricted to in-frame clones and leaves out a portion. The sample comprises 110,000 to 150,000 clones, around nine tenths of which are singletons, and less than 2% rests with the top ten. Every receptor here comes from a human donor with melanoma.

The chain is built from TRBV21-1 and TRBJ2-7; the tabulated D call, TRBD1, remains unverified against the DNA. TRBV21-1 counts as a pseudogene. The CDR3 sequence is 16 residues long. The CDR3 sequence is CASSKDPAGERIKQYF. In DNA, the CDR3 is TGTGCCAGCAGCAAAGACCCTGCAGGGGAAAGAATTAAGCAGTACTTC.

The chain recombines TRBV5-1 with TRBJ1-1, with D maybe TRBD1 (5 bases). The CDR3 runs to 13 residues. Trimming left V 4 bases short and J 0 bases short, with 7 bases between. Germline CDR1 SGHRS, CDR2 YFSETQ. The CDR3 bases are TGCGCCAGCAGCGCAGGGATGAACACTGAAGCTTTCTTT. Translating gives CASSAGMNTEAFF.

V gene TRBV5-6 combines with J gene TRBJ2-7, with D possibly TRBD2 on 6 matching bases. Germline values: CDR1 SGHDT, CDR2 YYEEEE. The ends were cut back, 0 bases at V and 3 bases at J, with 13 bases in the middle. The CDR3 is 15 amino acids. CDR3 protein: CASSLVGGRGYEQYF. CDR3 DNA sequence: TGTGCCAGCAGCTTGGTGGGGGGTAGGGGCTACGAGCAGTACTTC.

This clone was seen only once. The V call is TRBV5-1, the J call TRBJ2-7; possible D gene TRBD1, 5 bases. The germline V and J ends were trimmed by 0 bases and 5 bases, with 9 bases remaining between them. Germline V gene sequence: CDR1 SGHRS, CDR2 YFSETQ. This CDR3 has 13 amino acids. CDR3 bases: TGCGCCAGCAGCTTGGAAGGGGTGCACGAGCAGTACTTC. Its translation is CASSLEGVHEQYF.

This rearrangement joins TRBV7-8 to TRBJ1-2; D is perhaps TRBD1 (5 bases). V was shortened by 4 bases and J by 7 bases, with 16 bases between the two germline ends. Looked up from germline, CDR1 is SGHVS and CDR2 is FQNEAQ. The CDR3 covers 14 residues. The chain's CDR3 is CASSSETGYGGYTF. The DNA for the CDR3 is TGTGCCAGCAGCTCAGAAACAGGTTACGGTGGCTACACCTTC.

This chain uses TRBV6-1 with TRBJ2-3; 8 bases agree with TRBD2. J lost 1 base, V lost 5 bases, and 2 bases had no gene match. CDR3 length: 14 amino acids. Germline assignment: CDR1 MNHNS and CDR2 SASEGT. CDR3 residues: CASSTAGGTDTQYF. CDR3 coding DNA: TGTGCCAGCAGTACAGCGGGGGGCACAGATACGCAGTATTTT.

This clone was seen a single time. The gene calls are TRBV9 and TRBJ2-5; possibly TRBD1 or TRBD2 for D (5 bases each). With 0 bases removed from V and 9 bases from J, the gap between germline ends came to 15 bases. The CDR3 totals 14 residues. Germline V gives CDR1 SGDLS, CDR2 YYNGEE. The CDR3 nucleotides are TGTGCCAGCAGCGTAGCTTATGAGGGGCAGGCCCAGTACTTC. Its translation: CASSVAYEGQAQYF.

The CDR3 coding sequence is TGTGCCAGCAGTGAAGGGACTAGCGGGGGGCGACACACCGGGGAGCTGTTTTTT. It is translated as CASSEGTSGGRHTGELFF. V usage is TRBV6-1 and J usage is TRBJ2-2; TRBD2 matches 14 bases. The CDR3 has 18 residues. The germline CDR1 and CDR2 sequences are MNHNS and SASEGT. The junction had 4 bases not matched to a gene; V was cut back by 1 base and J by 3 bases.

To note about this clone: No DNA is shown, since the ends of the CDR3 on it are uncertain; the CDR3 is the one TCRdb lists. The V gene is TRBV2, the J gene TRBJ2-3; the table's D gene call, TRBD2, was not cross checked with the DNA. Inclusive of both ends, the CDR3 amounts to 18 amino acids. Germline CDR1 and CDR2: SNHLY and FYNNEI. The chain's CDR3 is CASSTSGLAGGPSDTQYF.

This sequence joins TRBV10-1 and TRBJ1-1, with 7 positions matching TRBD1. This CDR3 region has 17 residues. CDR1 and CDR2 (germline): WNHNN, SYGVQD (reference sequence). With V trimmed by 6 bases and J by 1 base, 14 bases remained unmatched. CDR3 bases: TGCGCCAGCAGCCGTAGACAGGGTCCTGTAGCGAACACTGAAGCTTTCTTT. Protein sequence: CASSRRQGPVANTEAFF.

The CDR3 DNA sequence: TGTGCCAGCAGTGTACCTCTAGGGGGTGAAGCTTTCTTT. As protein: CASSVPLGGEAFF. This chain joins TRBV2 and TRBJ1-1; possible D gene TRBD1, 6 bases. Germline values: CDR1 SNHLY, CDR2 FYNNEI. The CDR3 spans 13 residues. Between the trimmed V and J ends, which lost 4 bases and 7 bases, there was a span of 13 bases.

The chain joins TRBV6-1 to TRBJ2-7; perhaps TRBD1 as D (7 bases). Germline V lookup: CDR1 MNHNS, CDR2 SASEGT. Trimming removed 4 bases from V and 1 base from J, with 14 bases in between. This CDR3 is 15 amino acids long. Here the CDR3 DNA reads TGTGCCAGCAGTGTCGGCAGGGGGGCGTCCTACGAGCAGTACTTC. It is translated as CASSVGRGASYEQYF.

V is TRBV29-1 and J is TRBJ2-7, with a tentative D call TRBD2 (6 bases). The V and J ends lost 4 bases and 4 bases respectively, with 17 bases between them. The CDR3 loop spans 14 amino acids. Germline V gene lookup returns CDR1 SQVTM and CDR2 ANQGSEA. CDR3 coding DNA: TGCAGCGTTGTACCGCGGGGTGCCCTTTACGAGCAGTACTTC. This encodes CSVVPRGALYEQYF.

In its sample, this clone was seen many times. For the CDR3, the DNA is TGTGCCAGCAGTGCCTCGCAGGGGGGCACTGAAGCTTTCTTT. Translating gives CASSASQGGTEAFF. The V call is TRBV2, the J call TRBJ1-1; TRBD1 aligns across 7 bases. CDR1 and CDR2 (germline): SNHLY, FYNNEI. This CDR3 has 14 amino acids. Trimming took 4 bases from V and 4 from J; bases not matched to a gene: 6.

The chain recombines TRBV6-6 with TRBJ2-7, with 10 bases fitting TRBD2. The CDR3 is 13 amino acids. The germline CDR1 and CDR2 sequences are MNHNY and SVGAGI (reference sequence). V lost 10 bases, J lost 4 bases, and 7 bases stayed unmatched. The DNA for the CDR3 is TGTGCCACCCAGCGGGGGGGCTCTTACGAGCAGTACTTC. It specifies CATQRGGSYEQYF.

The chain joins TRBV5-1 to TRBJ2-3; D ambiguous. This CDR3 spans 15 amino acids. With 0 bases removed from V and 2 bases from J, the gap between germline ends came to 10 bases. CDR1 SGHRS and CDR2 YFSETQ come from the germline V gene. CDR3 protein: CASSLVSGYTDTQYF. The CDR3 DNA reads as TGCGCCAGCAGCTTGGTCTCGGGTTACACAGATACGCAGTATTTT.

This chain uses TRBV6-5 with TRBJ1-5; the D gene is possibly TRBD1 (5 bases). Deletions cut 2 bases from V and 2 bases from J, with 10 bases between. The CDR3 spans 15 residues. Germline loops: CDR1 MNHEY, CDR2 SVGAGI. The CDR3 loop reads CASSYDGGGNQPQHF. The CDR3 DNA follows: TGTGCCAGCAGTTACGATGGAGGGGGCAATCAGCCCCAGCATTTT.

The chain links TRBV10-1 to TRBJ2-3, with D maybe TRBD1 (5 bases). The V gene lost 4 bases and the J gene lost 0 bases, with 11 bases spanning the gap. CDR1 is WNHNN and CDR2 is SYGVQD in the germline V gene (reference sequence). The CDR3 totals 15 residues. The CDR3 protein is CASSGSPGSTDTQYF. DNA of the CDR3: TGCGCCAGCAGTGGTTCCCCAGGGAGCACAGATACGCAGTATTTT.

This rearrangement joins TRBV9 to TRBJ2-5; possibly TRBD1 or TRBD2 for D (7 bases each). This CDR3 comprises 14 residues. The V end lost 3 bases, the J end lost 3 bases, and 12 bases lay between the germline ends. The V gene's germline CDR1 is SGDLS and CDR2 YYNGEE. The CDR3 here is CASSAQGGEETQYF. The CDR3 nucleotides read TGTGCCAGCAGCGCCCAGGGGGGGGAAGAGACCCAGTACTTC.

The CDR3 loop is CASSVGSGRSYNSPLHF. The CDR3 DNA follows: TGTGCCAGCAGCGTAGGGTCGGGCAGGTCCTATAATTCACCCCTCCACTTT. This chain uses TRBV9 with TRBJ1-6, with D unclear. This CDR3 contains 17 residues. The ends were cut back, 0 bases at V and 1 base at J, with 11 bases in the middle. Germline lookup yields CDR1 SGDLS and CDR2 YYNGEE. The full variable domain, its missing parts supplied by reference TRBV9 and TRBJ1-6, is DSGVTQTPKHLITATGQRVTLRCSPRSGDLSVYWYQQSLDQGLQFLIQYYNGEERAKGNILERFSAQQFPDLHSELNLSSLELGDSALYFCASSVGSGRSYNSPLHFGNGTRLTVT.

This clone was recorded only once. V usage is TRBV7-9 and J usage is TRBJ2-7; D gene unclear. The CDR3 contains 14 residues. Trimming left V 5 bases short and J 0 bases short, with 11 bases between. Germline V gene sequence: CDR1 SEHNR, CDR2 FQNEAQ (reference sequence). The CDR3 sequence is CASSPDGYSYEQYF. The CDR3 nucleotides read TGTGCCAGCAGCCCAGACGGGTACTCCTACGAGCAGTACTTC.

V is TRBV2 and J is TRBJ1-2; D uncertain. The CDR3 extends over 11 amino acids. V was cut by 1 base and J by 5 bases, with 2 bases left in between. CDR1 is SNHLY, CDR2 FYNNEI, per germline. Here the CDR3 DNA reads TGTGCCAGCAGTGAAGTATATGGCTACACCTTC. Encoded protein: CASSEVYGYTF.

The chain carries TRBV30 and TRBJ1-1; tentative D call: TRBD1 (5 bases). V was shortened by 4 bases and J by 4 bases, with 10 bases between the two germline ends. This CDR3 has 12 residues. In germline, CDR1 is GTSNPN, CDR2 SVGIG (reference sequence). Here the CDR3 reads CAWNGGTTEAFF. As DNA, the CDR3 is TGTGCCTGGAACGGGGGAACCACTGAAGCTTTCTTT.

The rearrangement uses TRBV7-2 and TRBJ1-5; maybe TRBD1 (6 bases). Per the germline V gene, CDR1 is SGHTA and CDR2 is FQGNSA. The CDR3 covers 16 residues. V was trimmed by 3 bases and J by 9 bases, leaving 21 bases between them. The CDR3 DNA reads as TGTGCCAGCAGCTTTTGGGGCAGGGGCGAAGGTGGGCCCCAGCATTTT. It encodes CASSFWGRGEGGPQHF.

This chain connects TRBV5-1 to TRBJ2-3; either TRBD1 or TRBD2 may supply D (6 bases each). CDR1 and CDR2 (germline): SGHRS, YFSETQ. The V gene lost 5 bases and the J gene lost 0 bases, with 10 bases spanning the gap. The CDR3 is 14 amino acids. The CDR3 DNA reads TGCGCCAGCAGAGGGGGGACCAGCACAGATACGCAGTATTTT. The encoded protein is CASRGGTSTDTQYF. The complete variable domain, with remaining parts taken from reference TRBV5-1 and TRBJ2-3, reads KAGVTQTPRYLIKTRGQQVTLSCSPISGHRSVSWYQQTPGQGLQFLFEYFSETQRNKGNFPGRFSGRQFSNSRSEMNVSTLELGDSALYLCASRGGTSTDTQYFGPGTRLTVL.